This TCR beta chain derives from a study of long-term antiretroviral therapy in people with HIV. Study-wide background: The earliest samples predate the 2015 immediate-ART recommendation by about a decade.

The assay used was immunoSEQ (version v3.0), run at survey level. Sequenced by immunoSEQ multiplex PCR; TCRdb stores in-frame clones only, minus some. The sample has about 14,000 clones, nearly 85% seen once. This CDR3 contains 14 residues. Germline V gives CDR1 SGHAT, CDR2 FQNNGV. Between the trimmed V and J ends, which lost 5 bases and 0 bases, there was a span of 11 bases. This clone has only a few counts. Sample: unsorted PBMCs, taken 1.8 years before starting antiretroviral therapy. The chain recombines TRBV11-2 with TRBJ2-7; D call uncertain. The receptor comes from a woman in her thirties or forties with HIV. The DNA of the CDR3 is TGTGCCAGCAGCGCGACCGTAACCTCCTACGAGCAGTACTTC. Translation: CASSATVTSYEQYF.